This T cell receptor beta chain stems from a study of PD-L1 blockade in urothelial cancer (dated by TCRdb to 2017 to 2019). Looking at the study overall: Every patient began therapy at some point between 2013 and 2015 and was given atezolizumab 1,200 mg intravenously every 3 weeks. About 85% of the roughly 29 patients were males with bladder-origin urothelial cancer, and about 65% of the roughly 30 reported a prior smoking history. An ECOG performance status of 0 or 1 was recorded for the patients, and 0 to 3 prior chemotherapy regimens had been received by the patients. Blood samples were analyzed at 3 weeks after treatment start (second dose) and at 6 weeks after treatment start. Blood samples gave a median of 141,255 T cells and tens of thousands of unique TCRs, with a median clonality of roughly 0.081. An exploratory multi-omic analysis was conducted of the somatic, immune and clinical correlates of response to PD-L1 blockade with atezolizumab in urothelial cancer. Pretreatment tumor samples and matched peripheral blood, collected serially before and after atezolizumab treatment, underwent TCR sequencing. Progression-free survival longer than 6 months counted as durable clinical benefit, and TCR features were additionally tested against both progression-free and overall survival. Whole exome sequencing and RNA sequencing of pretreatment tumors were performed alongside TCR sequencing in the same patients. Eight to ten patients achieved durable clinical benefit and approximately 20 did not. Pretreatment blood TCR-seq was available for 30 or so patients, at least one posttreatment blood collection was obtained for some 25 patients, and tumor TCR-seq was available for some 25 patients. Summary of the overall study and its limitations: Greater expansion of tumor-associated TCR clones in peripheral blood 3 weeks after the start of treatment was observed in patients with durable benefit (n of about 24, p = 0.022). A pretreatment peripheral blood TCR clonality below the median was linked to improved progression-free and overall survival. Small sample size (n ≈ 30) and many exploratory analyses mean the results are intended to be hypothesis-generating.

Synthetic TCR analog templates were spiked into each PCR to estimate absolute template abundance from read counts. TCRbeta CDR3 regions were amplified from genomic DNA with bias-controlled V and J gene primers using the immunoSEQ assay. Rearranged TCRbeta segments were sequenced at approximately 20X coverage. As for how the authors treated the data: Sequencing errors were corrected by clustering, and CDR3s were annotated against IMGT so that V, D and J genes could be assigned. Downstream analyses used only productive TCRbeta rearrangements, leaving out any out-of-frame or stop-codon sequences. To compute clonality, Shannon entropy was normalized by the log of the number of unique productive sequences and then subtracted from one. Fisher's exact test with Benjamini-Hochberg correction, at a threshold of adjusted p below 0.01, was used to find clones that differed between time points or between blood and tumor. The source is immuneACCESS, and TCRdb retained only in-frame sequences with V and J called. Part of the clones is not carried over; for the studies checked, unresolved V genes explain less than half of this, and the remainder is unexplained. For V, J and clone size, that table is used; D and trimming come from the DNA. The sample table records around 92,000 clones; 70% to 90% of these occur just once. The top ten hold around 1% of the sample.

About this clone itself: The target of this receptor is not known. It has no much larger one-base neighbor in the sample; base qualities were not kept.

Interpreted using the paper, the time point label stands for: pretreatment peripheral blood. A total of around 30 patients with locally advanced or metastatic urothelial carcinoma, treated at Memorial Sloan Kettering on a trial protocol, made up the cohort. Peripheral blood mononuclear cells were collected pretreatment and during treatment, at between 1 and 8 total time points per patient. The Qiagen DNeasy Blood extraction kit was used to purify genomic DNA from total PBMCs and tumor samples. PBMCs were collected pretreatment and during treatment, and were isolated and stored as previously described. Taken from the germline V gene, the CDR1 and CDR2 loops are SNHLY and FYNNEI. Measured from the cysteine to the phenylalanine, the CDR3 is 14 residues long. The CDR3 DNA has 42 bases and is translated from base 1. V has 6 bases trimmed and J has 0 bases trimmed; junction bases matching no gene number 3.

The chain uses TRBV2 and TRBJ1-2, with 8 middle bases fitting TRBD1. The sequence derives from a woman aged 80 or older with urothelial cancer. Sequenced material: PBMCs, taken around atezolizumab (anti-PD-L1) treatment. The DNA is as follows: TGTGCCAGCAGGACGGACAGGGCTAACTATGGCTACACCTTC. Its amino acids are CASRTDRANYGYTF.